These 22 T cell receptor beta chains were all obtained from the same sample, sequenced in a study of PD-1 blockade in mismatch repair-deficient tumors. Only in-frame clones appear in the TCRdb table, and some are missing; sequencing was by immunoSEQ multiplex PCR. Among about 84,000 clones listed, roughly 80% were seen once. The sample consisted of peripheral blood, taken 12 weeks after starting pembrolizumab. The receptors shown here come from an adult with mismatch repair-deficient cancer.

The V call is TRBV11-3, the J call TRBJ2-5; no clear D gene. The CDR3 spans 12 residues. The germline CDR1 and CDR2 sequences are SGHNT and YENEEA. V was trimmed by 3 bases and J by 10 bases, leaving 12 bases between them. The CDR3: CASSLTLELQYF. CDR3 coding DNA: TGTGCCAGCAGCTTGACCCTAGAACTCCAGTACTTC.

The chain is built from TRBV27 and TRBJ1-3, with TRBD1 matching 8 bases. CDR1 MNHEY and CDR2 SMNVEV come from the germline V gene (reference sequence). The ends lost 4 bases at V and 7 bases at J; junction bases unmatched: 3. This CDR3 is built from 13 residues. In DNA form, the CDR3 reads TGTGCCAGCAGTTCCCAGGGGGCCAACACCATATATTTT. Its translation is CASSSQGANTIYF.

This rearrangement joins TRBV28 to TRBJ2-3, with 16 positions matching TRBD2. The V segment lost 5 bases and the J segment 5 bases; nucleotides outside the gene matches: 13. The CDR3 loop spans 19 amino acids. Germline CDR1 reads MDHEN; CDR2 reads SYDVKM. In nucleotides, the CDR3 is TGTGCCAGCAGTCCTTCCGGGACTAGCGGGAGGGCCCAGGGAGATACGCAGTATTTT. Translated, it gives CASSPSGTSGRAQGDTQYF. The full variable domain, with the rest looked up from reference TRBV28 and TRBJ2-3, is DVKVTQSSRYLVKRTGEKVFLECVQDMDHENMFWYRQDPGLGLRLIYFSYDVKMKEKGDIPEGYSVSREKKERFSLILESASTNQTSMYLCASSPSGTSGRAQGDTQYFGPGTRLTVL.

A few counts support this clone. The CDR3 DNA is TGTGCCAGCAGCCTAGGACGGGCCAGCAATCAGCCCCAGCATTTT. This codes for CASSLGRASNQPQHF. J is TRBJ1-5 and V is TRBV6-5; D unclear. Germline V CDR1 and CDR2: MNHEY, SVGAGI. Trimming shortened V by 6 bases and J by 1 base, and 13 bases separated the two germline ends. This CDR3 comprises 15 residues.

The V and J genes are TRBV9 and TRBJ2-3; 11 nucleotides line up with TRBD2. The CDR3 spans 15 residues. The J segment lost 7 bases and the V segment lost 3 bases, leaving 7 bases of the junction unmatched. Germline V gene data show CDR1 as SGDLS and CDR2 as YYNGEE. CDR3 region: CASSGSGRAVNTQYF. CDR3 bases: TGTGCCAGCAGCGGTAGCGGGAGGGCCGTAAATACGCAGTATTTT.

The chain joins TRBV19 to TRBJ2-7; possible D gene TRBD2, 5 bases. CDR3 size: 12 residues. Trimming took off 5 bases at V and 1 base at J, with 6 bases between the two ends. CDR1 LNHDA and CDR2 SQIVND come from the germline V gene (reference sequence). CDR3 sequence: CASSSGSYEQYF. The DNA of the CDR3 is TGTGCCAGTAGTTCGGGGTCCTACGAGCAGTACTTC.

The rearrangement links TRBV19 to TRBJ1-2; D is unclear. This CDR3 has 14 amino acids. Looked up from germline, CDR1 is LNHDA and CDR2 is SQIVND (reference sequence). V lost 7 bases and J 4 bases, leaving 16 bases between the germline ends. As DNA, the CDR3 is TGTGCCAGTATTCCGGCGGGAACCCCCTATGGCTACACCTTC. Protein sequence: CASIPAGTPYGYTF. Variable domain in full (rest from reference TRBV19 and TRBJ1-2): DGGITQSPKYLFRKEGQNVTLSCEQNLNHDAMYWYRQDPGQGLRLIYYSQIVNDFQKGDIAEGYSVSREKKESFPLTVTSAQKNPTAFYLCASIPAGTPYGYTFGSGTRLTVV.

This chain joins TRBV7-2 and TRBJ2-1, with TRBD2 identical over 15 bases. The germline V gene encodes CDR1 SGHTA and CDR2 FQGNSA. This CDR3 comprises 18 residues. After removal of 5 bases from V and 4 bases from J, the junction contained 9 bases not matched to a gene. CDR3 DNA: TGTGCCAGCAGCCAGCAAGCGGGACTAGCGGGAGGTTACAATGAGCAGTTCTTC. It is translated as CASSQQAGLAGGYNEQFF.

The genes are TRBV5-1 and TRBJ2-7; D is uncertain. This CDR3 is built from 15 residues. CDR1 SGHRS and CDR2 YFSETQ come from the germline V gene. V was pared by 0 bases and J by 0 bases, with 10 bases between. CDR3 coding DNA: TGCGCCAGCAGCTTGGGATTGCTCAGCTCCTACGAGCAGTACTTC. Translated, it gives CASSLGLLSSYEQYF.

This clone was recorded only once. J is TRBJ2-7 and V is TRBV6-5, with 9 bases matching TRBD1. This CDR3 has 13 amino acids. V shed 2 bases and J 10 bases; nucleotides not matched to a gene: 6. Germline lookup yields CDR1 MNHEY and CDR2 SVGAGI. The CDR3 loop is CASSYIGTGRQYF. In nucleotides, the CDR3 is TGTGCCAGCAGTTACATCGGGACAGGGCGTCAGTACTTC.

V gene TRBV27 combines with J gene TRBJ2-5; 7 nucleotides line up with TRBD1. This CDR3 is built from 18 residues. Germline values: CDR1 MNHEY, CDR2 SMNVEV (reference sequence). With 3 bases clipped from V and 0 bases from J, the junction kept 13 bases outside the gene matches. The CDR3 DNA sequence: TGTGCCAGCAGTTTGACGTTTAGGACAGGATTTGACCAAGAGACCCAGTACTTC. Translation gives CASSLTFRTGFDQETQYF.

This chain uses TRBV6-1 with TRBJ1-1; D is ambiguous. The germline V gene has CDR1 MNHNS and CDR2 SASEGT. There are 11 residues in the CDR3. Trimming stripped 5 bases from V and 7 bases from J, with 8 bases between. In nucleotides, the CDR3 is TGTGCCAGCAGTTACATTGGTGAAGCTTTCTTT. Residues: CASSYIGEAFF.

This sequence joins TRBV6-1 and TRBJ2-3, with TRBD2 matching 9 bases. The V gene end was trimmed by 2 bases and the J gene end by 2 bases; junction bases not matched to a gene: 5. Germline assignment: CDR1 MNHNS and CDR2 SASEGT. This CDR3 is built from 16 residues. This CDR3 reads CASSELAGTPTDTQYF. The CDR3 DNA sequence: TGTGCCAGCAGTGAACTAGCGGGGACTCCCACAGATACGCAGTATTTT.

This clone was detected only a few times. The CDR3 here is CASSPPGGNQPQHF. As DNA, the CDR3 is TGTGCCAGCTCACCACCGGGTGGCAATCAGCCCCAGCATTTT. The rearrangement joins TRBV18 to TRBJ1-5; D remains unclear. CDR1 is KGHSH and CDR2 is LQKENI in the germline V gene. The CDR3 is made up of 14 amino acids. V lost 0 bases and J 2 bases, leaving 5 bases between the germline ends. Full variable domain (remainder filled in from reference TRBV18 and TRBJ1-5): NAGVMQNPRHLVRRRGQEARLRCSPMKGHSHVYWYRQLPEEGLKFMVYLQKENIIDESGMPKERFSAEFPKEGPSILRIQQVVRGDSAAYFCASSPPGGNQPQHFGDGTRLSIL.

This clone was seen a handful of times. The chain combines TRBV4-3 with TRBJ2-2, with D uncertain. Germline-derived CDR1 and CDR2 are LGHNA and YSLEER. This CDR3 region has 16 residues. V lost 1 base, J lost 0 bases, and 9 bases lay in between. The CDR3 reads CASSQVVGANTGELFF. The CDR3 DNA sequence: TGCGCCAGCAGCCAAGTTGTGGGCGCGAACACCGGGGAGCTGTTTTTT.

The V and J genes are TRBV15 and TRBJ2-1, with 12 bases aligning to TRBD2. Per germline, CDR1 LNHNV and CDR2 YYDKDF (reference sequence). Germline trimming cut 5 bases from V and 8 bases from J; bases unmatched to any gene: 7. The CDR3 contains 15 residues. In nucleotides, the CDR3 is TGTGCCACCAGCGGCCCTAGCGGGAGGGCCCATGAGCAGTTCTTC. It translates to CATSGPSGRAHEQFF.

The rearrangement joins TRBV11-2 to TRBJ2-1, with 9 bases matching TRBD1. V lost 4 bases and J lost 12; bases outside the gene matches: 4. The length of the CDR3 is 12 residues. CDR1 is SGHAT, CDR2 FQNNGV, per germline. The chain's CDR3 is CASSSDRGGQFF. The CDR3, as DNA: TGTGCCAGCAGCTCAGACAGGGGGGGGCAGTTCTTC.

The gene calls are TRBV7-2 and TRBJ2-3; 7 bases are a match to TRBD1. Germline V gene data show CDR1 as SGHTA and CDR2 as FQGNSA. The CDR3 covers 15 residues. V trimming: 4 bases; J trimming: 2 bases; junction bases outside the gene matches: 6. The CDR3 here is CASSYRQGDTDTQYF. The DNA for the CDR3 is TGTGCCAGCAGCTACCGACAGGGCGACACAGATACGCAGTATTTT.

CDR3 loop: CASRERDTGELFF. In nucleotides, the CDR3 is TGTGCCAGCCGGGAGAGGGACACCGGGGAGCTGTTTTTT. V gene TRBV6-4 combines with J gene TRBJ2-2, with TRBD2 as a possible D gene (6 bases). This CDR3 comprises 13 residues. V was cut by 8 bases and J by 3 bases, with 10 bases left in between. Germline CDR1 reads MRHNA; CDR2 reads SNTAGT.

This chain uses TRBV5-6 with TRBJ1-2; TRBD1 matches at 7 bases. V shed 0 bases, J shed 12 bases, and the junction held 8 bases outside the gene matches. Germline V CDR1 and CDR2: SGHDT, YYEEEE. The CDR3 sequence is 13 residues long. The DNA for the CDR3 is TGTGCCAGCAGCTTGGGACAGGGAAGGGAACACACCTTC. This codes for CASSLGQGREHTF.

The chain employs TRBV5-4 and TRBJ2-5, with TRBD1 matching 7 bases. The last part of the DNA fits TRBJ2-7 better; the J call may be wrong. The CDR3 has 14 amino acids. Germline CDR1 reads SGHNT; CDR2 reads YYREEE (reference sequence). In nucleotides, the CDR3 is TGTGCCAGCAGCCTGGACAGGAACTCCTACGAGCAGTACTTC. It yields the protein CASSLDRNSYEQYF.

The gene calls are TRBV5-8 and TRBJ1-4; the D gene is possibly TRBD1 (5 bases). This CDR3 has 15 residues. Per germline, CDR1 SGHTS and CDR2 YDEGEE. V shed 4 bases and J shed 8 bases, with 18 bases lying between them. The DNA for the CDR3 is TGTGCCAGCAGCAATGGAGTCGGGGGAGGGGAAAAACTGTTTTTT. Protein sequence: CASSNGVGGGEKLFF. Supplemented by reference TRBV5-8 and TRBJ1-4, the full variable domain reads EAGVTQSPTHLIKTRGQQATLRCSPISGHTSVYWYQQALGLGLQFLLWYDEGEERNRGNFPPRFSGRQFPNYSSELNVNALELEDSALYLCASSNGVGGGEKLFFGSGTQLSVL.